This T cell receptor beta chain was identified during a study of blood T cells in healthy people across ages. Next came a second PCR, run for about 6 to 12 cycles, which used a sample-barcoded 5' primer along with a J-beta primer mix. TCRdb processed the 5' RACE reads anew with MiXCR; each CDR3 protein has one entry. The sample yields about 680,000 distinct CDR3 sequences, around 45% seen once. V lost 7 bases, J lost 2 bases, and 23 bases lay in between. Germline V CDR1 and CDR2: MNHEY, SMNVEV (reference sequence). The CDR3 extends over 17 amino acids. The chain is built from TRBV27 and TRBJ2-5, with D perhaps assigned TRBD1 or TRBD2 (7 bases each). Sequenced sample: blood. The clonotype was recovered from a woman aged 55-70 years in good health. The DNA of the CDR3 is TGTGCCAGCACCCTAACCGGGGCAGGGGGAGGGCAAGAGACCCAGTACTTC. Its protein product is CASTLTGAGGGQETQYF.